This T cell receptor (beta chain) was sequenced in a study of blood T cell repertoires in COVID-19. The wider study: Some COVID-19 samples were acute and others convalescent; all came from the United States, Italy and Spain.

Germline V lookup: CDR1 SGHVS, CDR2 FNYEAQ. This CDR3 spans 15 amino acids. V shed 5 bases and J shed 8 bases, with 16 bases lying between them. Authors' analysis steps: Scientists estimated how many nucleated cells there were by amplifying reference gene primers. Sequencing used immunoSEQ multiplex PCR; TCRdb keeps in-frame clones, though not all of them. Clonal size and the V and J genes are those of that table, whereas D and trimming came from the DNA. The sample comprises more than 70,000 clones, around 83% of which are singletons, and 35% to 40% rests with the top ten. The table lists this clone with a few counts.

This sequence joins TRBV7-6 and TRBJ1-6, with TRBD1 as a possible D gene (5 bases). This TCR came from a woman between 65 and 79 years old with acute or convalescent COVID-19. Sequencing was carried out using peripheral blood. The CDR3 DNA is TGTGCCAGCAGCCCACGGATGTGGGGCGATTCACCCCTCCACTTT. Translation gives CASSPRMWGDSPLHF.